One TCR beta chain is described in this entry. Antigen specificity is unknown. This specimen belongs to a study of PD-1 blockade in mismatch repair-deficient tumors. TCRdb's table, derived via immunoSEQ multiplex PCR, lists solely in-frame clones and lacks some. The data show about 68,000 clones, 60% to 80% seen once. Study-level points and caveats: Tumor-resident clones, often undetectable pretreatment in blood, expanded then contracted after pembrolizumab.

TCRs were sequenced from a few patients responding to pembrolizumab. The CDR3 has 15 amino acids. In germline, CDR1 is MNHEY, CDR2 SVGAGI. V dropped 0 bases and J dropped 1 base, with 9 bases sitting between them. This clonotype originated in an adult with mismatch repair-deficient cancer. This chain connects TRBV6-5 to TRBJ2-5, with D possibly matching TRBD2 (5 bases). The sequences come from peripheral blood, collected 2 weeks after starting pembrolizumab. CDR3 residues: CASSYSIRGQETQYF. For the CDR3, the DNA is TGTGCCAGCAGTTACTCGATCCGGGGCCAAGAGACCCAGTACTTC.